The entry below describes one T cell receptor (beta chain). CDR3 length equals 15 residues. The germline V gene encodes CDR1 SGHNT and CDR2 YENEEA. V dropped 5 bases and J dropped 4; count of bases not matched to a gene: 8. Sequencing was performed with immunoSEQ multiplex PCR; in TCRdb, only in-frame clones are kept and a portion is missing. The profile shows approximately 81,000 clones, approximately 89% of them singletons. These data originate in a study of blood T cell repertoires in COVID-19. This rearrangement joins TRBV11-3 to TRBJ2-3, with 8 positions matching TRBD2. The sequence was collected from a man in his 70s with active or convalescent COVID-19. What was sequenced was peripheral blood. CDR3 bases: TGTGCCAGCAGCCGCCGCGGGCGGGGGGCAGATACGCAGTATTTT. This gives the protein CASSRRGRGADTQYF.